This TCR beta chain was profiled in a study of cytomegalovirus exposure and HLA in healthy donors. PCR involved 60 Vbeta and 13 Jbeta primers. Generated by immunoSEQ multiplex PCR, the TCRdb table keeps only in-frame clones and is missing some. The sample yields over 100,000 clones, approximately 70% seen once. The CDR3 contains 13 residues. Per the germline V gene, CDR1 is SGHRS and CDR2 is YFSETQ. The V end was cut by 0 bases, the J end by 4 bases, with 5 bases between. Material: PBMCs. The TCR comes from a man aged 40-50 years in good health and CMV-seronegative. J is TRBJ1-5 and V is TRBV5-1; D is undetermined. This chain's CDR3 is CASSLAGNQPQHF. The CDR3, as DNA: TGCGCCAGCAGCTTGGCCGGGAATCAGCCCCAGCATTTT. Together with reference TRBV5-1 and TRBJ1-5, the CDR3 gives the full variable domain: KAGVTQTPRYLIKTRGQQVTLSCSPISGHRSVSWYQQTPGQGLQFLFEYFSETQRNKGNFPGRFSGRQFSNSRSEMNVSTLELGDSALYLCASSLAGNQPQHFGDGTRLSIL.